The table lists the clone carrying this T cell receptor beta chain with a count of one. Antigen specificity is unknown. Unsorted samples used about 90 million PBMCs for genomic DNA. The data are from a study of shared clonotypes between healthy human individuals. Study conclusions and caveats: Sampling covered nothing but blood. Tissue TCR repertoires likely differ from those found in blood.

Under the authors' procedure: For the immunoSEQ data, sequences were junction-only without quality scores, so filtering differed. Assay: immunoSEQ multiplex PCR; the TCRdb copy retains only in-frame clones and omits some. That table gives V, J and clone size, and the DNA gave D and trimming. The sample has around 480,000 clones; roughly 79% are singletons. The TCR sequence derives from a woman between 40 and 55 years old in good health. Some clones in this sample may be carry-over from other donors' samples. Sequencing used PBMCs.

The CDR3, as DNA: TGTGCCAGCAGTCCCTCCAGGGTGTTGTTTGGGACCCAGTACTTC. Translated: CASSPSRVLFGTQYF. J is TRBJ2-5 and V is TRBV28; a possible D gene is TRBD1 (5 bases). This CDR3 region has 15 residues. V lost 5 bases, J lost 7 bases, and 20 bases lay in between. Germline V gene lookup returns CDR1 MDHEN and CDR2 SYDVKM.